What follows are 21 T cell receptor beta chains derived from one specimen sequenced in a study of T cell repertoires in cytomegalovirus infection. These receptors' antigens are unknown. TCRdb re-called the reads through MiXCR, storing one row per CDR3 protein. Counted here are roughly 570,000 distinct CDR3 sequences, 40% occurring once; the ten biggest clones make up around 50%. Source: cultured PBMCs, taken from culture after CMV antigen stimulation. These receptors were collected from a human donor in good health (CMV status not recorded). Some clones in this sample may be carry-over from other donors' samples.

In its sample, this clonotype was seen a few times. The gene calls are TRBV2 and TRBJ2-1; D uncertain. The germline V and J ends were trimmed by 8 bases and 3 bases, with 11 bases remaining between them. Per germline, CDR1 SNHLY and CDR2 FYNNEI. CDR3 length equals 13 residues. CDR3 in amino acids: CASGGTVYNEQFF. The CDR3 DNA reads TGTGCCAGCGGCGGCACTGTCTACAATGAGCAGTTCTTC.

The chain uses TRBV12-3 or TRBV12-4 and TRBJ2-1, with a tentative D call TRBD2 (5 bases). CDR3 length equals 15 residues. Trimming took off 8 bases at V and 9 bases at J, with 23 bases between the two ends. The CDR3 coding sequence is TGTGCCAGCTCCTTGCCCGGCGGGCCCTCGGGTGAGCAGTTCTTC. This translates into CASSLPGGPSGEQFF.

J is TRBJ1-3 and V is TRBV12-3 or TRBV12-4; perhaps TRBD1 as D (6 bases). The CDR3 sequence is 14 residues long. The V and J ends lost 5 bases and 0 bases respectively, with 8 bases between them. The CDR3 reads CASSQQGSGNTIYF. DNA of the CDR3: TGTGCCAGCAGTCAACAGGGCTCTGGAAACACCATATATTTT.

The chain combines TRBV12-5 with TRBJ2-5, with D unclear. The CDR3 has 13 residues. CDR1 and CDR2 from the germline V gene are LGHNT and FRNRAP. The V end lost 5 bases, the J end lost 0 bases, and 7 bases lay between the germline ends. DNA for the CDR3: TGTGCTAGTGGTCGGTCTTACCAAGAGACCCAGTACTTC. Its translation: CASGRSYQETQYF. The full variable domain, rest sourced from reference TRBV12-5 and TRBJ2-5, is DARVTQTPRHKVTEMGQEVTMRCQPILGHNTVFWYRQTMMQGLELLAYFRNRAPLDDSGMPKDRFSAEMPDATLATLKIQPSEPRDSAVYFCASGRSYQETQYFGPGTRLLVL.

This clonotype was seen at least ten times. This chain connects TRBV7-2 to TRBJ2-7, with D perhaps matching TRBD2 (5 bases). The CDR3 extends over 14 amino acids. Germline V gene data show CDR1 as SGHTA and CDR2 as FQGNSA. Trimming removed 5 bases at V and 0 bases at J, with 11 bases between. CDR3 sequence (DNA): TGTGCCAGCAGCACGAGCGGTAACTCCTACGAGCAGTACTTC. It codes for CASSTSGNSYEQYF.

This chain connects TRBV4-2 to TRBJ2-5; D is possibly TRBD2 (6 bases). V shed 0 bases and J shed 2 bases, with 22 bases lying between them. The CDR3 loop spans 19 amino acids. The germline V gene has CDR1 LGHNA and CDR2 YNFKEQ. In DNA form, the CDR3 reads TGTGCCAGCAGCCAAGATTCAGAAGCGGGCCCGGTCATACAAGAGACCCAGTACTTC. It is translated as CASSQDSEAGPVIQETQYF.

This clonotype has more than one count but fewer than ten. The chain has TRBV7-8 and TRBJ2-1; TRBD2 matches 12 bases. CDR1 and CDR2 (germline): SGHVS, FQNEAQ. The CDR3 extends over 18 amino acids. The J segment lost 8 bases and the V segment lost 3 bases, leaving 14 bases of the junction unmatched. The CDR3 bases are TGTGCCAGCAGCTTGGCCAGGACTAGCGGGAAGGGGCGGGATGAGCAGTTCTTC. Its translation is CASSLARTSGKGRDEQFF.

This clonotype was found many times. The chain recombines TRBV14 with TRBJ1-2; 10 bases map to TRBD1. The CDR3 runs to 16 residues. From germline, CDR1 is SGHDN and CDR2 FVKESK. Trimming at V came to 4 bases and at J to 2 bases, leaving 7 bases not matched to a gene. CDR3 residues: CASSLGTGVLNYGYTF. Written as DNA, the CDR3 is TGTGCCAGCAGCCTCGGGACAGGGGTTCTAAACTATGGCTACACCTTC. Based on the CDR3 plus reference TRBV14 and TRBJ1-2, the full variable domain is EAGVTQFPSHSVIEKGQTVTLRCDPISGHDNLYWYRRVMGKEIKFLLHFVKESKQDESGMPNNRFLAERTGGTYSTLKVQPAELEDSGVYFCASSLGTGVLNYGYTFGSGTRLTVV.

The chain has TRBV14 and TRBJ2-1; D unclear. Trimming cost V 1 base and J 0 bases, with 7 bases left between them. CDR3 size: 15 residues. CDR1 is SGHDN and CDR2 is FVKESK in the germline V gene. CDR3: CASSQAALSYNEQFF. In DNA form, the CDR3 reads TGTGCCAGCAGCCAAGCGGCCCTCTCCTACAATGAGCAGTTCTTC.

The J gene is TRBJ2-1, the V gene TRBV5-1, with 10 bases lining up with TRBD2. The CDR3 covers 15 residues. Losses at the gene ends were 4 bases for V and 6 bases for J; bases not matched to a gene: 7. Germline V gene lookup returns CDR1 SGHRS and CDR2 YFSETQ. This CDR3 is CASSLLAGAPNEQFF. The CDR3 DNA reads as TGCGCCAGCAGCCTCCTAGCGGGGGCCCCCAATGAGCAGTTCTTC. Variable domain in full (rest from reference TRBV5-1 and TRBJ2-1): KAGVTQTPRYLIKTRGQQVTLSCSPISGHRSVSWYQQTPGQGLQFLFEYFSETQRNKGNFPGRFSGRQFSNSRSEMNVSTLELGDSALYLCASSLLAGAPNEQFFGPGTRLTVL.

This clonotype was detected only a few times. V usage is TRBV12-3 or TRBV12-4 and J usage is TRBJ2-3; 8 bases map to TRBD2. The length of the CDR3 is 15 residues. V was clipped by 3 bases and J by 1 base; unmatched bases: 3. The CDR3 region is CASSFKTSGTDTQYF. CDR3 DNA: TGTGCCAGCAGTTTTAAGACTAGCGGCACAGATACGCAGTATTTT.

V usage is TRBV7-2 and J usage is TRBJ2-1; no firm D call. CDR3 size: 12 residues. Looked up from germline, CDR1 is SGHTA and CDR2 is FQGNSA. V was cut by 3 bases and J by 8 bases, with 8 bases left in between. The CDR3 nucleotides are TGTGCCAGCAGCTTGGTAGGCCATGAGCAGTTCTTC. This gives the protein CASSLVGHEQFF.

This clonotype has just a few counts. This rearrangement joins TRBV5-1 to TRBJ2-2; D perhaps matches TRBD2 (5 bases). The CDR3 loop spans 15 amino acids. V was pared by 1 base and J by 5 bases, with 12 bases between. Germline lookup yields CDR1 SGHRS and CDR2 YFSETQ. The CDR3 here is CASSLLYRGTGELFF. The CDR3, as DNA: TGCGCCAGCAGCTTGTTATACCGGGGAACCGGGGAGCTGTTTTTT.

This clonotype was seen more than once but under ten times. The chain recombines TRBV11-2 with TRBJ2-5; 7 bases are a match to TRBD1. This CDR3 contains 13 residues. Germline loops: CDR1 SGHAT, CDR2 FQNNGV. V gave up 7 bases and J gave up 5 bases; unmatched junction bases: 7. CDR3 amino acids: CASTWDRRETQYF. CDR3 in DNA: TGTGCCAGCACCTGGGACAGAAGGGAGACCCAGTACTTC. The entire variable domain, with the rest obtained from reference TRBV11-2 and TRBJ2-5, is as follows: EAGVAQSPRYKIIEKRQSVAFWCNPISGHATLYWYQQILGQGPKLLIQFQNNGVVDDSQLPKDRFSAERLKGVDSTLKIQPAKLEDSAVYLCASTWDRRETQYFGPGTRLLVL.

CDR3 residues: CASSPRGRGNSPLHF. The CDR3 coding sequence is TGTGCCAGCAGTCCAAGGGGGCGCGGTAATTCACCCCTCCACTTT. The V call is TRBV27, the J call TRBJ1-6; 7 positions agree with TRBD1. The CDR3 runs 15 residues. Looked up from germline, CDR1 is MNHEY and CDR2 is SMNVEV (reference sequence). J was trimmed by 6 bases and V by 5 bases; bases with no gene match: 7.

This clonotype was detected many times. The rearrangement uses TRBV7-8 and TRBJ2-1, with 7 bases identical to TRBD2. The CDR3 loop spans 12 amino acids. CDR1 is SGHVS, CDR2 FQNEAQ, per germline. The J segment lost 9 bases and the V segment lost 2 bases, leaving 1 base of the junction unmatched. CDR3 nucleotides: TGTGCCAGCAGCTTACCGGGGGGTGAGCAGTTCTTC. Translation gives CASSLPGGEQFF. The entire variable domain, with the rest obtained from reference TRBV7-8 and TRBJ2-1, is as follows: GAGVSQSPRYKVAKRGQDVALRCDPISGHVSLFWYQQALGQGPEFLTYFQNEAQLDKSGLPSDRFFAERPEGSVSTLKIQRTQQEDSAVYLCASSLPGGEQFFGPGTRLTVL.

The J gene is TRBJ2-1, the V gene TRBV6-5, with 9 bases aligning to TRBD2. The junction had 6 bases not matched to a gene; V was cut back by 2 bases and J by 7 bases. Germline V gene lookup returns CDR1 MNHEY and CDR2 SVGAGI. The CDR3 runs 15 residues. CDR3 amino acids: CASSYQATSGNEQFF. In nucleotides, the CDR3 is TGTGCCAGCAGTTACCAAGCAACTAGCGGGAATGAGCAGTTCTTC.

The genes are TRBV20-1 and TRBJ2-5, with TRBD1 as a possible D gene (5 bases). CDR1 and CDR2 from the germline V gene are DFQATT and SNEGSKA (reference sequence). Trimming shortened V by 6 bases and J by 4 bases, and 18 bases separated the two germline ends. The CDR3 contains 14 residues. The CDR3 DNA reads TGCAGTGCCAAAGGGCCCACAGGCGGAGAGACCCAGTACTTC. This encodes CSAKGPTGGETQYF.

The genes are TRBV12-3 or TRBV12-4 and TRBJ2-7, with 8 bases identical to TRBD1. V lost 4 bases to trimming and J lost 6 bases; unmatched junction nucleotides: 2. The CDR3 loop spans 12 amino acids. The DNA of the CDR3 is TGTGCCAGCAGTTCGACAGGGGTCGAGCAGTACTTC. Protein sequence: CASSSTGVEQYF.

This clonotype has a handful of counts. V and J are TRBV7-2 and TRBJ2-7, with TRBD2 matching over 9 bases. V dropped 5 bases and J dropped 4; count of bases not matched to a gene: 6. Germline values: CDR1 SGHTA, CDR2 FQGNSA. The CDR3 is made up of 14 amino acids. The CDR3 here is CASSPGLAPYEQYF. CDR3 DNA sequence: TGTGCCAGCAGCCCCGGACTAGCGCCTTACGAGCAGTACTTC.

The CDR3: CASSIGGTGANVLTF. CDR3 nucleotides: TGTGCCAGTAGTATAGGGGGAACTGGGGCCAACGTCCTGACTTTC. The rearrangement links TRBV19 to TRBJ2-6; no firm D call. Germline CDR1 reads LNHDA; CDR2 reads SQIVND (reference sequence). Trimming took 1 base from V and 2 from J, leaving 6 bases between them. The CDR3 consists of 15 residues.